The clone carrying this TCR beta chain came up once. What it binds is not known. With V trimmed by 1 base and J by 3 bases, 10 bases remained unmatched. The CDR3 length is 17 residues. Germline CDR1 and CDR2: SGHDN and FVKESK. The sample comes from a study of cytomegalovirus exposure and HLA in healthy donors. Study-wide background: The use of the same platform for the 120 or so validation repertoires and the roughly 670 first-cohort repertoires was reported by a later analysis. Findings of the study overall: According to the study, some 160 TCR beta chains were cytomegalovirus-associated. That first-cohort TCR clusters tended to co-occur in the 95 to 150 validation repertoires was found in a later analysis.

Profiled with immunoSEQ multiplex PCR; TCRdb holds only in-frame clones, not every one. The top ten clones hold roughly 4% of a sample with around 98,000 clones, around 88% of them seen once. The source of this sequence is a woman younger than 45 in good health and CMV-seronegative. The chain links TRBV14 to TRBJ2-5; 8 bases line up with TRBD2. Specimen: PBMCs. CDR3 sequence (DNA): TGTGCCAGCAGCCAAGTCTTGGGGGCGGGAGGAAAAGAGACCCAGTACTTC. Translation: CASSQVLGAGGKETQYF.